This T cell receptor (beta chain) originates from a study of T cells in Graves' hyperthyroidism and ophthalmopathy. Across the whole study: Peripheral blood was acquired at first diagnosis, ahead of any therapy whatsoever.

This CDR3 is built from 15 residues. V lost 2 bases to trimming and J lost 4 bases, with 11 bases between them. The germline V gene has CDR1 MDHEN and CDR2 SYDVKM. This clonotype was observed many times. Antigen specificity is unknown. The CDR3 regions of TCR beta were amplified from RNA transcripts. A first-round RT-PCR of the TCR CDR3 used the HTBI primer set. Via MiXCR, TCRdb re-called the multiplex PCR reads, giving one row per CDR3 protein. The repertoire includes a few hundred thousand distinct CDR3 sequences, approximately 15% of them detected once, and around 3.5% sits in the top ten. Study findings and constraints: Most clonotypes expanded in the thyroid (above 0.001) were also present in blood. In simple terms, a model built on 13 V-J features told ophthalmopathy apart from stable hyperthyroidism. Model output signaled ophthalmopathy a median about 6.3 months ahead of onset.

The clonotype was recovered from a middle-aged woman with Graves' ophthalmopathy. The sequencing sample was made of blood. The rearrangement uses TRBV28 and TRBJ2-2; D is possibly TRBD1 or TRBD2 (5 bases each). The CDR3 region has the DNA TGTGCCAGCAGTTTAGTGGGGGAAGGCACCGGGGAGCTGTTTTTT. Residues: CASSLVGEGTGELFF.